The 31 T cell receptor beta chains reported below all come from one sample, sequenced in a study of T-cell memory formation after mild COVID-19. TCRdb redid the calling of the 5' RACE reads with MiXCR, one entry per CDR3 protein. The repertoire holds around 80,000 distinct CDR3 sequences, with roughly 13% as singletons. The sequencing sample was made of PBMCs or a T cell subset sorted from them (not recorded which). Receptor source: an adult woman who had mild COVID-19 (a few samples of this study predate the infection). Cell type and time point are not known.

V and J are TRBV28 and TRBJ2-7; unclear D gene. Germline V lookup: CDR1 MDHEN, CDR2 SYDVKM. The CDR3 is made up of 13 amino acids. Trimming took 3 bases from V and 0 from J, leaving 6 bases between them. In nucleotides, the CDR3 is TGTGCCAGCAGTTTGGGCAACTCCTACGAGCAGTACTTC. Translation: CASSLGNSYEQYF.

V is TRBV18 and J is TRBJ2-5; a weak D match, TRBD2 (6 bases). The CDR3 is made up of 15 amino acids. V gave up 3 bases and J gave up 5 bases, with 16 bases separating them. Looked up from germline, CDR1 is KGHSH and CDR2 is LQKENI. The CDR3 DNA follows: TGTGCCAGCTCACCGTCCGGGGGTTTGCGGGAGACCCAGTACTTC. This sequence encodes CASSPSGGLRETQYF.

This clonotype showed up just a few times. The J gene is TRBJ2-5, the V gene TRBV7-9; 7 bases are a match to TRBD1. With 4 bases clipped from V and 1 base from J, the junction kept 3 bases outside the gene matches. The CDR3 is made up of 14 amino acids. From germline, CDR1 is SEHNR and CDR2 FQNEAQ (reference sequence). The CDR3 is CASSWTGFQETQYF. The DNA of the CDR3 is TGTGCCAGCAGCTGGACAGGCTTCCAAGAGACCCAGTACTTC.

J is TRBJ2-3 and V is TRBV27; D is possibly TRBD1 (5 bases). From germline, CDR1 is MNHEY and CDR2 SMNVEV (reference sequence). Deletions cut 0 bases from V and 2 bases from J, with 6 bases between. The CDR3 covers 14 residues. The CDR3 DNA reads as TGTGCCAGCAGTTTATCGGACAACACAGATACGCAGTATTTT. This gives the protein CASSLSDNTDTQYF.

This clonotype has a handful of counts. CDR3 in DNA: TGCGCCAGCAGTTGGGAGCCGAACACTGAAGCTTTCTTT. Protein sequence: CASSWEPNTEAFF. This chain links TRBV5-1 with TRBJ1-1; D call uncertain. CDR3 length equals 13 residues. CDR1 and CDR2 from the germline V gene are SGHRS and YFSETQ. V was clipped by 5 bases and J by 1 base, with 9 bases between them.

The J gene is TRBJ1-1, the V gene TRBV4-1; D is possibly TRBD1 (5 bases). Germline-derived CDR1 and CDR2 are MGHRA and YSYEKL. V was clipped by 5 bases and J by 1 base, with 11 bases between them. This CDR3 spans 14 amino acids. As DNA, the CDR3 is TGCGCCAGCAGCGTACCCGGGACGAACACTGAAGCTTTCTTT. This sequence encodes CASSVPGTNTEAFF.

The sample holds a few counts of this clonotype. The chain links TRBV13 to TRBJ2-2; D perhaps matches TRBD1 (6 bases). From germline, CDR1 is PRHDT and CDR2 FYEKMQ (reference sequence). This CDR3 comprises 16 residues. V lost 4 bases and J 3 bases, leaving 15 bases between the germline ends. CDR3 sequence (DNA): TGTGCCAGCAGCTCCCTGGTGGGGGCTCACACCGGGGAGCTGTTTTTT. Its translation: CASSSLVGAHTGELFF.

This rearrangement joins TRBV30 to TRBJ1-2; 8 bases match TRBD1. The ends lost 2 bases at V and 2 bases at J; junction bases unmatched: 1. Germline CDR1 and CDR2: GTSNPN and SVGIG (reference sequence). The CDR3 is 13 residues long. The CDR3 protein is CAWSNRGNYGYTF. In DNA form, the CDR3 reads TGTGCCTGGAGTAACAGGGGGAACTATGGCTACACCTTC.

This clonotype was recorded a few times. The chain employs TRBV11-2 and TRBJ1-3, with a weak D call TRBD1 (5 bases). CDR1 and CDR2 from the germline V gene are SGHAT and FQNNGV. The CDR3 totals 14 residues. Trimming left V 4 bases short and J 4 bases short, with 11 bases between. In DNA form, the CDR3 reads TGTGCCAGCAGCTCGATGGGGCCGGGAAACACCATATATTTT. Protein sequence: CASSSMGPGNTIYF.

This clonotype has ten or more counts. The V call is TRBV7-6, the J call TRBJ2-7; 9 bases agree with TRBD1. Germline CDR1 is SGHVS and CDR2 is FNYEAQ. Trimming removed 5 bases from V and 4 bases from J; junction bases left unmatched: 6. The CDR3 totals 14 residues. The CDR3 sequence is CASSRAGQGYEQYF. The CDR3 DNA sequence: TGTGCCAGCAGCCGAGCGGGACAGGGATACGAGCAGTACTTC. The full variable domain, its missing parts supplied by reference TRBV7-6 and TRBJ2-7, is GAGVSQSPRYKVTKRGQDVALRCDPISGHVSLYWYRQALGQGPEFLTYFNYEAQQDKSGLPNDRFSAERPEGSISTLTIQRTEQRDSAMYRCASSRAGQGYEQYFGPGTRLTVT.

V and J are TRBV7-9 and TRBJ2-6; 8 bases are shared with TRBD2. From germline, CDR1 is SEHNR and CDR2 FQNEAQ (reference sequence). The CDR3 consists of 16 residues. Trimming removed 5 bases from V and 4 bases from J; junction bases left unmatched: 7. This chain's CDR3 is CASSPPSGGGANVLTF. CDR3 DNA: TGTGCCAGCAGCCCCCCTTCGGGGGGGGGGGCCAACGTCCTGACTTTC. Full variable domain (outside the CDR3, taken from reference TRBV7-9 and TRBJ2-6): DTGVSQNPRHKITKRGQNVTFRCDPISEHNRLYWYRQTLGQGPEFLTYFQNEAQLEKSRLLSDRFSAERPKGSFSTLEIQRTEQGDSAMYLCASSPPSGGGANVLTFGAGSRLTVL.

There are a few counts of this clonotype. CDR3: CASSLLGGAANEQFF. For the CDR3, the DNA is TGTGCCAGCAGTTTATTAGGGGGGGCCGCCAATGAGCAGTTCTTC. The gene calls are TRBV27 and TRBJ2-1, with D perhaps matching TRBD2 (7 bases). Germline CDR1 and CDR2: MNHEY and SMNVEV (reference sequence). The germline V and J ends were trimmed by 1 base and 6 bases, with 13 bases remaining between them. This CDR3 is built from 15 residues.

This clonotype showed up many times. This CDR3 is CSARLPVIAASLDEQFF. CDR3 nucleotides: TGCAGTGCTAGACTTCCGGTGATAGCGGCGTCCCTTGATGAGCAGTTCTTC. The rearrangement links TRBV20-1 to TRBJ2-1; possibly TRBD2 for D (6 bases). Germline loops: CDR1 DFQATT, CDR2 SNEGSKA (reference sequence). The germline V and J ends were trimmed by 2 bases and 8 bases, with 25 bases remaining between them. CDR3 length equals 17 residues.

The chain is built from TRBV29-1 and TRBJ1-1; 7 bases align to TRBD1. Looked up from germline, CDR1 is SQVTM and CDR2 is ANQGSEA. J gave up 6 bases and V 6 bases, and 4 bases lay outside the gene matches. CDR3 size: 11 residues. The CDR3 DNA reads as TGCAGCGTGGGAGGGGGCCCTGAAGCTTTCTTT. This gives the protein CSVGGGPEAFF.

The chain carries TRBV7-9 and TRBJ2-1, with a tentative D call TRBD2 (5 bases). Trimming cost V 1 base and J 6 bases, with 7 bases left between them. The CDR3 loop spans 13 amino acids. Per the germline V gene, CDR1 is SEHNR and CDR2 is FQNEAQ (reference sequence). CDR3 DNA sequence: TGTGCCAGCAGCTTAGGGACTGTCAATGAGCAGTTCTTC. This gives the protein CASSLGTVNEQFF.

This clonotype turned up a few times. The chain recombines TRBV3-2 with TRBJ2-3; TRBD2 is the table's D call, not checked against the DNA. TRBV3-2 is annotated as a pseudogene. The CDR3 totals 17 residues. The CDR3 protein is CASSQDVAGGQEDTQYF. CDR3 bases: TGTGCCAGCAGCCAAGATGTCGCGGGAGGGCAAGAAGATACGCAGTATTTT.

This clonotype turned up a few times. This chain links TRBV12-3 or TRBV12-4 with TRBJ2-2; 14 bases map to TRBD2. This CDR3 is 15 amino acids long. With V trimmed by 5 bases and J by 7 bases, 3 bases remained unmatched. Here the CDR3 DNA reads TGTGCCAGCAGTGCGGGGACTAGCGGGGGCGGGGAGCTGTTTTTT. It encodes CASSAGTSGGGELFF.

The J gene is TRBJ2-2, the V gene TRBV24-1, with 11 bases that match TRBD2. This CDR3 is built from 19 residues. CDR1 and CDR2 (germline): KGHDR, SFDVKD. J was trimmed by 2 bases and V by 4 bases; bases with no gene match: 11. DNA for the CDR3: TGTGCCACCAGTGACCCCGGGACTAGCGGATCATTAAACACCGGGGAGCTGTTTTTT. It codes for CATSDPGTSGSLNTGELFF.

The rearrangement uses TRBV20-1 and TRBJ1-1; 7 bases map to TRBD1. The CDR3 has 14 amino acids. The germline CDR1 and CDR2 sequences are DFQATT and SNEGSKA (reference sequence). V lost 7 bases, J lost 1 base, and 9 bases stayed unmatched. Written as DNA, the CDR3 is TGCAGTGTCTGGGAGGGACAGCCGAACACTGAAGCTTTCTTT. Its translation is CSVWEGQPNTEAFF.

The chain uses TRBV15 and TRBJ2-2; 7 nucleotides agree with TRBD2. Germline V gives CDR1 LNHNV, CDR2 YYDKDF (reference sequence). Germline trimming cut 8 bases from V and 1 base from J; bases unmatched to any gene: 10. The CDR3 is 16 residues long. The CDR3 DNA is TGTGCCACCTCTGAGACTAGCCCCTTGAACACCGGGGAGCTGTTTTTT. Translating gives CATSETSPLNTGELFF.

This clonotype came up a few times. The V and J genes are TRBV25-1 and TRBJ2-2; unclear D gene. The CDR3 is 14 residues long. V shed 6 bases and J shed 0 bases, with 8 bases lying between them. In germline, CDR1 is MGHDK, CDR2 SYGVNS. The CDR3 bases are TGTGCCAGCAGAACGGCCACGAACACCGGGGAGCTGTTTTTT. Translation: CASRTATNTGELFF.

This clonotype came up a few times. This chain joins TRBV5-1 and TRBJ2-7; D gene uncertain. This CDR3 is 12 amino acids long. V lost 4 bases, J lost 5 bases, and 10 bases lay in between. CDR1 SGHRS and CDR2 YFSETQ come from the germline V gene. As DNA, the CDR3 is TGCGCCAGCAGCCTGGTACCGGACGAGCAGTACTTC. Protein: CASSLVPDEQYF.

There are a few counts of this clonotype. CDR3 residues: CASSYTSGLYNEQFF. The CDR3, as DNA: TGTGCCAGCAGTTACACTAGCGGACTTTACAATGAGCAGTTCTTC. The J gene is TRBJ2-1, the V gene TRBV6-2 or TRBV6-3; TRBD2 agrees at 8 bases. In germline, CDR1 is MNHEY, CDR2 SVGEGT. The CDR3 sequence is 15 residues long. V dropped 2 bases and J dropped 4; count of bases not matched to a gene: 4.

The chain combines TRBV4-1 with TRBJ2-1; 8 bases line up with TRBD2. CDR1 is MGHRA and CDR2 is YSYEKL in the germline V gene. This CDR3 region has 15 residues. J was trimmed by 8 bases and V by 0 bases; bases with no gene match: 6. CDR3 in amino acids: CASSQERGGYDEQFF. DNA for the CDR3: TGCGCCAGCAGCCAAGAACGCGGGGGGTATGATGAGCAGTTCTTC.

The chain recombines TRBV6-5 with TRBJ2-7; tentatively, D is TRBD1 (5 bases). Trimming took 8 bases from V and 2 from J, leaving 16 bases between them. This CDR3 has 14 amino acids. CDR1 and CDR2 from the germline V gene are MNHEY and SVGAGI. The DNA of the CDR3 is TGTGCCAGCCGCCGACAGACCGGCCCCTACGAGCAGTACTTC. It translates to CASRRQTGPYEQYF.

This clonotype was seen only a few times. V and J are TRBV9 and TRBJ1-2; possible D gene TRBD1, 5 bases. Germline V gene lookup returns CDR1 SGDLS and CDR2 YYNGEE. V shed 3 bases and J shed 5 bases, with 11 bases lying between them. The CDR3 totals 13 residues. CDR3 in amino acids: CASSAGALYGYTF. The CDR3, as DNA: TGTGCCAGCAGCGCCGGGGCCTTATATGGCTACACCTTC. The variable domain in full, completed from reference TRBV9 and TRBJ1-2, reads DSGVTQTPKHLITATGQRVTLRCSPRSGDLSVYWYQQSLDQGLQFLIQYYNGEERAKGNILERFSAQQFPDLHSELNLSSLELGDSALYFCASSAGALYGYTFGSGTRLTVV.

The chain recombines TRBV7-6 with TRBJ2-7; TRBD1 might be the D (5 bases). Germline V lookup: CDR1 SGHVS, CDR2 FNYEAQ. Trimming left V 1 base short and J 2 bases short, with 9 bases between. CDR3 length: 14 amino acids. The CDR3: CASSLGQSTYEQYF. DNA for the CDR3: TGTGCCAGCAGCTTAGGACAGTCCACCTACGAGCAGTACTTC.

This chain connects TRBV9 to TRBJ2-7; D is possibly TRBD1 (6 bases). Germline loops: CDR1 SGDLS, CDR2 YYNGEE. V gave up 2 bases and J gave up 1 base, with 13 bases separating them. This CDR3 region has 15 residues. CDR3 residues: CASSVSGVPSYEQYF. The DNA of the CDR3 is TGTGCCAGCAGCGTGTCAGGGGTCCCGTCCTACGAGCAGTACTTC.

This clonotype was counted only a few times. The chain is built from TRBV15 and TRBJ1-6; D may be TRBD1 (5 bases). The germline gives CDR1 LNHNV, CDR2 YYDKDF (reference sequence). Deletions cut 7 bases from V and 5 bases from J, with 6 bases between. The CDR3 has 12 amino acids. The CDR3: CATKTDNSPLHF. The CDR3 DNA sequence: TGTGCCACCAAGACAGATAATTCACCCCTCCACTTT. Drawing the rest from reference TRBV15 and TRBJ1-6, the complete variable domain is DAMVIQNPRYQVTQFGKPVTLSCSQTLNHNVMYWYQQKSSQAPKLLFHYYDKDFNNEADTPDNFQSRRPNTSFCFLDIRSPGLGDTAMYLCATKTDNSPLHFGNGTRLTVT.

The CDR3, as DNA: TGTGCCAGCAGCGCGGACAGCTCCTACGAGCAGTACTTC. It translates to CASSADSSYEQYF. This sequence joins TRBV7-9 and TRBJ2-7; weak D call: TRBD1 (6 bases). This CDR3 is built from 13 residues. Trimming pared 5 bases from V and 0 bases from J, leaving 8 bases between. The germline V gene encodes CDR1 SEHNR and CDR2 FQNEAQ (reference sequence).

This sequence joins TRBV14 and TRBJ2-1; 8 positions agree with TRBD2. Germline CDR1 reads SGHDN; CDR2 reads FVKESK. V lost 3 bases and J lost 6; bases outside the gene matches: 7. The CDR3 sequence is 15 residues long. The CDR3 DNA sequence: TGTGCCAGCAGCCACGGCGCGGGGGGTATCAATGAGCAGTTCTTC. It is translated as CASSHGAGGINEQFF.